The source of this T cell receptor (beta chain) is a study of T cells after yellow fever vaccination. For the study at large: Preparation used SMART-Seq v4 Ultra Low Input for the low-cell-number fractions.

The 5'RACE template-switching step produced TCR cDNA and added a universal primer site and UMIs. TCRdb independently ran MiXCR on the 5' RACE reads; one entry per CDR3 protein. The sample has 550,000 or so distinct CDR3 sequences; roughly 19% are singletons. A word on this clonotype: The antigen remains undetermined.

Study results and limitations: Most clones from primary vaccination were detected again post-booster (about 96% CD4, around 88% CD8). The CD4 and CD8 compartments had a small share of their clonotypes in common.

Trimming cost V 0 bases and J 3 bases, with 9 bases left between them. The CDR3 contains 14 residues. Germline-derived CDR1 and CDR2 are MNHEY and SVGAGI. This TCR was sampled from a man aged 25-45 years who received the YFV17D yellow fever vaccine. The sample consisted of PBMCs, taken 15 days after the yellow fever booster vaccination. This chain connects TRBV6-5 to TRBJ2-7, with D unclear. CDR3 in amino acids: CASSYSVGNYEQYF. CDR3 nucleotide sequence: TGTGCCAGCAGTTACTCGGTCGGCAACTACGAGCAGTACTTC.